The 14 T cell receptor beta chains in this list originate from one sample, sequenced in a study of early stage breast cancer tumors. Clones were read by immunoSEQ multiplex PCR, and TCRdb kept only the in-frame ones, dropping some. The sample includes about 19,000 clones, about 86% seen only once; the top ten take under 2%. The source material was blood. The receptor set was obtained from a person between 65 and 80 years old with breast cancer.

Only a few counts were recorded for this clone. The chain links TRBV30 to TRBJ1-5, with no clear D. The CDR3 spans 13 residues. Trimming stripped 3 bases from V and 4 bases from J, with 10 bases between. Germline CDR1 and CDR2: GTSNPN and SVGIG (reference sequence). As DNA, the CDR3 is TGTGCCTGGAGGAAAGGGAGGAATCAGCCCCAGCATTTT. Translated, it gives CAWRKGRNQPQHF.

The CDR3 bases are TGTGCCAGCAGCGCGACAGGGATTGAGCAGTTCTTC. This gives the protein CASSATGIEQFF. The rearrangement links TRBV7-9 to TRBJ2-1; 7 bases fit TRBD1. V was clipped by 5 bases and J by 9 bases; unmatched bases: 4. There are 12 residues in the CDR3. Germline V CDR1 and CDR2: SEHNR, FQNEAQ (reference sequence).

The chain combines TRBV2 with TRBJ1-2; D is possibly TRBD1 (6 bases). Per germline, CDR1 SNHLY and CDR2 FYNNEI. Trimming removed 7 bases from V and 3 bases from J, with 18 bases in between. The CDR3 extends over 15 amino acids. CDR3 sequence reads: CASNQRQATDYGYTF. The CDR3 DNA reads as TGTGCCAGCAACCAACGACAGGCGACCGACTATGGCTACACCTTC.

The sample holds a few counts of this clone. V and J are TRBV11-2 and TRBJ1-2; perhaps TRBD1 as D (5 bases). V lost 4 bases, J lost 4 bases, and 10 bases lay in between. From germline, CDR1 is SGHAT and CDR2 FQNNGV. This CDR3 spans 13 amino acids. The CDR3 sequence is CASSSGGIYGYTF. The CDR3 DNA reads TGTGCCAGCAGCTCGGGGGGTATCTATGGCTACACCTTC.

The chain recombines TRBV5-6 with TRBJ1-2; maybe TRBD1 (5 bases). V shed 4 bases and J shed 2 bases, with 12 bases lying between them. In germline, CDR1 is SGHDT, CDR2 YYEEEE. The CDR3 length is 14 residues. This CDR3 is CASSPAGLNYGYTF. The DNA of the CDR3 is TGTGCCAGCAGCCCTGCAGGGTTAAACTATGGCTACACCTTC.

The chain combines TRBV19 with TRBJ1-6; possibly TRBD1 for D (6 bases). Germline-derived CDR1 and CDR2 are LNHDA and SQIVND (reference sequence). This CDR3 has 16 amino acids. V gave up 2 bases and J gave up 8 bases, with 16 bases separating them. This CDR3 reads CASSIKQGLGDSPLHF. In nucleotides, the CDR3 is TGTGCCAGTAGTATAAAGCAGGGGCTAGGGGATTCACCCCTCCACTTT.

The chain's CDR3 is CASSSGTGGTEAFF. The CDR3 bases are TGCGCCAGCAGCTCAGGGACAGGGGGGACTGAAGCTTTCTTT. This chain uses TRBV5-1 with TRBJ1-1; 11 nucleotides align to TRBD1. The CDR3 covers 14 residues. CDR1 SGHRS and CDR2 YFSETQ come from the germline V gene. V trimming: 3 bases; J trimming: 5 bases; junction bases outside the gene matches: 3. Full variable domain (remainder filled in from reference TRBV5-1 and TRBJ1-1): KAGVTQTPRYLIKTRGQQVTLSCSPISGHRSVSWYQQTPGQGLQFLFEYFSETQRNKGNFPGRFSGRQFSNSRSEMNVSTLELGDSALYLCASSSGTGGTEAFFGQGTRLTVV.

CDR3 DNA sequence: TGTGCCAGCAGTTACTCGAATAGCGGGGATTACGAGCAGTACTTC. Translation: CASSYSNSGDYEQYF. The V call is TRBV6-6, the J call TRBJ2-7, with 8 bases that match TRBD2. Germline V gives CDR1 MNHNY, CDR2 SVGAGI (reference sequence). CDR3 length: 15 amino acids. Unmatched junction bases numbered 5, after V lost 0 bases and J lost 4 bases.

The chain links TRBV5-1 to TRBJ2-3, with 10 bases aligning to TRBD2. CDR1 is SGHRS and CDR2 is YFSETQ in the germline V gene. The CDR3 consists of 14 residues. Trimming removed 3 bases from V and 4 bases from J; junction bases left unmatched: 2. The CDR3 nucleotides are TGCGCCAGCAGCTATAGCGGGGGGTCAGATACGCAGTATTTT. Residues: CASSYSGGSDTQYF.

The count of this clone is one. The V and J genes are TRBV19 and TRBJ1-2; 9 bases fit TRBD1. Trimming at V came to 7 bases and at J to 7 bases, leaving 10 bases not matched to a gene. Germline CDR1 LNHDA, CDR2 SQIVND (reference sequence). The CDR3 has 14 amino acids. The CDR3 reads CASTPDRGWSGYTF. DNA of the CDR3: TGTGCCAGTACCCCGGACAGGGGTTGGAGTGGCTACACCTTC.

The chain has TRBV5-1 and TRBJ1-2; maybe TRBD1 (6 bases). V shed 3 bases and J shed 4 bases, with 13 bases lying between them. In germline, CDR1 is SGHRS, CDR2 YFSETQ. CDR3 length: 14 residues. CDR3 protein: CASSSQGATYGYTF. The DNA of the CDR3 is TGCGCCAGCAGCTCACAGGGAGCGACCTATGGCTACACCTTC. Full variable domain (outside the CDR3, taken from reference TRBV5-1 and TRBJ1-2): KAGVTQTPRYLIKTRGQQVTLSCSPISGHRSVSWYQQTPGQGLQFLFEYFSETQRNKGNFPGRFSGRQFSNSRSEMNVSTLELGDSALYLCASSSQGATYGYTFGSGTRLTVV.

The chain has TRBV6-1 and TRBJ2-7; D unresolved. The CDR3 runs to 15 residues. Germline V gene sequence: CDR1 MNHNS, CDR2 SASEGT. V shed 2 bases and J shed 0 bases, with 11 bases lying between them. The CDR3 nucleotides are TGTGCCAGCAGTGAAATCCCAAGGAGCTCCTACGAGCAGTACTTC. It codes for CASSEIPRSSYEQYF.

This clone was observed once. The V call is TRBV6-4, the J call TRBJ1-1; tentatively, D is TRBD1 (5 bases). The CDR3 contains 13 residues. Looked up from germline, CDR1 is MRHNA and CDR2 is SNTAGT. V lost 5 bases and J 1 base, leaving 8 bases between the germline ends. The chain's CDR3 is CASSSDRNTEAFF. For the CDR3, the DNA is TGTGCCAGCAGTTCTGACAGGAACACTGAAGCTTTCTTT.

The gene calls are TRBV30 and TRBJ1-1, with D possibly matching TRBD1 (6 bases). V was cut by 3 bases and J by 3 bases, with 11 bases left in between. The CDR3 length is 13 residues. The germline CDR1 and CDR2 sequences are GTSNPN and SVGIG (reference sequence). The CDR3 sequence is CAWSRQADTEAFF. DNA for the CDR3: TGTGCCTGGAGCAGACAGGCGGACACTGAAGCTTTCTTT.